The 27 T cell receptor beta chains given below trace back to one sample, sequenced in a study of neurological immune-mediated disorders. TCRdb re-derived calls from the 5' RACE reads in MiXCR, one entry per CDR3 protein. The repertoire holds 50,000 to 70,000 distinct CDR3 sequences, with around 3.1% as singletons. The sequencing input was PBMCs. The receptors shown here come from a man aged 40-49 years with multiple sclerosis.

This clonotype was recorded many times. The rearrangement joins TRBV20-1 to TRBJ1-5, with D uncertain. The CDR3 spans 17 residues. Germline V gives CDR1 DFQATT, CDR2 SNEGSKA (reference sequence). V was trimmed by 6 bases and J by 1 base, leaving 22 bases between them. The CDR3, as DNA: TGCAGTGCCCGAGAGGTAGGTTGGGCACTGAGCAATCAGCCCCAGCATTTT. Residues: CSAREVGWALSNQPQHF.

This clonotype was recorded at least ten times. V usage is TRBV20-1 and J usage is TRBJ2-1; 8 bases map to TRBD2. J lost 2 bases, V lost 3 bases, and 6 bases had no gene match. This CDR3 spans 15 amino acids. Germline CDR1 and CDR2: DFQATT and SNEGSKA (reference sequence). The CDR3 coding sequence is TGCAGTGCTAGGAGACCGGGGGGGCCCTACAATGAGCAGTTCTTC. Translated, it gives CSARRPGGPYNEQFF.

This clonotype appeared a few times. Given a much more abundant clone one base away, this may be a read error. The V gene is TRBV11-2, the J gene TRBJ2-7; D possibly corresponds to TRBD1 (5 bases). CDR3 length equals 12 residues. The V gene's germline CDR1 is SGHAT and CDR2 FQNNGV. CDR3 nucleotide sequence: TGTGACAGCAGCTCCCAGGGCCACGAGCAGTACTTC. Protein: CDSSSQGHEQYF.

V usage is TRBV11-2 and J usage is TRBJ2-1; 13 nucleotides align to TRBD2. The CDR3 has 18 residues. V lost 3 bases to trimming and J lost 0 bases; unmatched junction nucleotides: 5. Germline-derived CDR1 and CDR2 are SGHAT and FQNNGV. CDR3 nucleotide sequence: TGTGCCAGCAGCTTCGGGACTAGCGGGACGAGCTCCTACAATGAGCAGTTCTTC. Translated, it gives CASSFGTSGTSSYNEQFF.

This clonotype was detected ten times or more. The rearrangement joins TRBV10-1 to TRBJ2-3, with a weak D call TRBD2 (5 bases). V shed 1 base and J shed 10 bases, with 12 bases lying between them. From germline, CDR1 is WNHNN and CDR2 SYGVQD (reference sequence). The CDR3 covers 13 residues. For the CDR3, the DNA is TGCGCCAGCAGTGAGTATGGAGGAGACCCGCAGTATTTT. As protein: CASSEYGGDPQYF.

There are many counts of this clonotype. This rearrangement joins TRBV7-3 to TRBJ1-1; no definite D call. Germline V gives CDR1 SGHTA, CDR2 FQGTGA. This CDR3 has 14 residues. The V end was cut by 2 bases, the J end by 1 base, with 8 bases between. The CDR3 nucleotides are TGTGCCAGCAGCTTAGTCGCACAGAACACTGAAGCTTTCTTT. It is translated as CASSLVAQNTEAFF.

This clonotype was counted many times. The chain couples TRBV7-2 to TRBJ1-4; no definite D call. Looked up from germline, CDR1 is SGHTA and CDR2 is FQGNSA. The V gene lost 1 base and the J gene lost 0 bases, with 3 bases spanning the gap. This CDR3 spans 14 amino acids. This chain's CDR3 is CASSLGTTNEKLFF. Written as DNA, the CDR3 is TGTGCCAGCAGCTTAGGTACAACTAATGAAAAACTGTTTTTT.

At least ten counts were recorded for this clonotype. The rearrangement joins TRBV10-3 to TRBJ2-3, with TRBD1 identical over 8 bases. V was pared by 1 base and J by 9 bases, with 9 bases of the junction left unmatched. This CDR3 contains 15 residues. Germline V gene sequence: CDR1 ENHRY, CDR2 SYGVKD. CDR3: CAISEYGTGTVTQYF. For the CDR3, the DNA is TGTGCCATCAGTGAGTATGGGACAGGCACCGTCACGCAGTATTTT.

This clonotype was seen many times. The rearrangement links TRBV4-2 to TRBJ1-5; weak D call: TRBD1 (5 bases). The CDR3 is 14 amino acids. In germline, CDR1 is LGHNA, CDR2 YNFKEQ. The V end was cut by 4 bases, the J end by 3 bases, with 10 bases between. CDR3 nucleotides: TGTGCCAGCAGCCTCCAGGGAGACAATCAGCCCCAGCATTTT. It yields the protein CASSLQGDNQPQHF.

This clonotype was counted at least ten times. V is TRBV20-1 and J is TRBJ2-3; no clear D gene. Germline V gives CDR1 DFQATT, CDR2 SNEGSKA (reference sequence). The CDR3 contains 16 residues. The V and J ends lost 0 bases and 0 bases respectively, with 13 bases between them. This CDR3 is CSARDRLTGSTDTQYF. The DNA of the CDR3 is TGCAGTGCTAGAGATAGGCTAACCGGGAGCACAGATACGCAGTATTTT.

In its sample, this clonotype was seen many times. The gene calls are TRBV20-1 and TRBJ2-2; the D gene is possibly TRBD2 (6 bases). The CDR3 consists of 16 residues. The germline V gene has CDR1 DFQATT and CDR2 SNEGSKA (reference sequence). V was clipped by 0 bases and J by 5 bases, with 16 bases between them. The CDR3 region is CSARDRKQGGTGELFF. The CDR3 bases are TGCAGTGCTAGAGATAGAAAGCAGGGAGGAACCGGGGAGCTGTTTTTT.

This clonotype was found many times. The rearrangement uses TRBV20-1 and TRBJ2-7; D possibly corresponds to TRBD1 (5 bases). Looked up from germline, CDR1 is DFQATT and CDR2 is SNEGSKA (reference sequence). This CDR3 contains 14 residues. V gave up 6 bases and J gave up 6 bases, with 21 bases separating them. The chain's CDR3 is CSARPRRTPGEQYF. The CDR3 nucleotides are TGCAGTGCCCGCCCGCGCCGGACACCTGGCGAGCAGTACTTC.

This clonotype was counted only a few times. V is TRBV7-3 and J is TRBJ2-2; 10 positions agree with TRBD2. Looked up from germline, CDR1 is SGHTA and CDR2 is FQGTGA. V lost 5 bases and J lost 4; bases outside the gene matches: 4. This CDR3 contains 15 residues. The CDR3 is CASSPSGSATGELFF. CDR3 in DNA: TGTGCCAGCAGCCCTAGCGGGAGCGCCACCGGGGAGCTGTTTTTT.

This clonotype came up many times. This chain joins TRBV29-1 and TRBJ1-2, with D unresolved. V was trimmed by 1 base and J by 2 bases, leaving 8 bases between them. From germline, CDR1 is SQVTM and CDR2 ANQGSEA. There are 13 residues in the CDR3. The CDR3 sequence: CSVEAARNYGYTF. The CDR3 DNA is TGCAGCGTTGAAGCCGCAAGGAACTATGGCTACACCTTC.

As regards this clonotype: This may arise from a read error, as a much more abundant clone is one base away. The chain joins TRBV20-1 to TRBJ1-2, with TRBD1 as a possible D gene (6 bases). CDR1 is DFQATT, CDR2 SNEGSKA, per germline (reference sequence). The germline V and J ends were trimmed by 3 bases and 11 bases, with 13 bases remaining between them. This CDR3 is 11 amino acids long. The CDR3 DNA sequence: TGCAGTGCTAGTTCCAGGGGAATGTACACCTTC. It is translated as CSASSRGMYTF.

This clonotype was recorded at least ten times. The chain combines TRBV5-6 with TRBJ1-5, with 8 bases fitting TRBD1. Germline trimming cut 1 base from V and 6 bases from J; bases unmatched to any gene: 15. Germline V gives CDR1 SGHDT, CDR2 YYEEEE. The CDR3 length is 18 residues. CDR3 DNA sequence: TGTGCCAGCAGCTTGAACCAGGGGGCTACCCTTCGCGGTCAGCCCCAGCATTTT. It encodes CASSLNQGATLRGQPQHF.

This clonotype was seen repeatedly, ten times or more. The chain carries TRBV5-1 and TRBJ2-3, with TRBD2 identical over 16 bases. The CDR3 totals 17 residues. Germline loops: CDR1 SGHRS, CDR2 YFSETQ. Trimming took 4 bases from V and 6 from J; bases not matched to a gene: 8. The CDR3 DNA reads TGCGCCAGCAGCCTGGGGACTAGCGGGAGGGCCAGGGATACGCAGTATTTT. Translated: CASSLGTSGRARDTQYF. Full variable domain (rest looked up from reference TRBV5-1 and TRBJ2-3): KAGVTQTPRYLIKTRGQQVTLSCSPISGHRSVSWYQQTPGQGLQFLFEYFSETQRNKGNFPGRFSGRQFSNSRSEMNVSTLELGDSALYLCASSLGTSGRARDTQYFGPGTRLTVL.

This clonotype has at least ten counts. V gene TRBV3-1 combines with J gene TRBJ1-5, with D tentatively TRBD1 (5 bases). Germline V CDR1 and CDR2: LGHDT, YNNKEL (reference sequence). The ends were cut back, 1 base at V and 6 bases at J, with 13 bases in the middle. This CDR3 has 15 residues. Here the CDR3 reads CASSQGGVFGQPQHF. The CDR3 bases are TGTGCCAGCAGCCAAGGGGGGGTTTTTGGTCAGCCCCAGCATTTT.

This clonotype has a count of ten or more. The chain combines TRBV12-3 or TRBV12-4 with TRBJ1-2; no reliable D call. Deletions cut 6 bases from V and 4 bases from J, with 18 bases between. CDR3 length: 15 amino acids. DNA for the CDR3: TGTGCCAGCAGGTCGACCTCGGGTGAGGGCTATGGCTACACCTTC. Translation gives CASRSTSGEGYGYTF.

This clonotype was found many times. The chain couples TRBV28 to TRBJ1-1; the D gene is possibly TRBD1 (6 bases). Trimming left V 5 bases short and J 4 bases short, with 14 bases between. Germline V gene lookup returns CDR1 MDHEN and CDR2 SYDVKM. The CDR3 contains 14 residues. CDR3 nucleotide sequence: TGTGCCAGCAGTATGAATCCGACAGGCACTGAAGCTTTCTTT. Translating gives CASSMNPTGTEAFF. Using reference TRBV28 and TRBJ1-1 for the parts outside the CDR3, the full variable domain is DVKVTQSSRYLVKRTGEKVFLECVQDMDHENMFWYRQDPGLGLRLIYFSYDVKMKEKGDIPEGYSVSREKKERFSLILESASTNQTSMYLCASSMNPTGTEAFFGQGTRLTVV.

This clonotype was detected a few times. This CDR3 reads CASSESQYTDTQYF. CDR3 bases: TGCGCCAGCAGTGAGTCCCAGTACACAGATACGCAGTATTTT. V and J are TRBV10-1 and TRBJ2-3; D call uncertain. V shed 0 bases and J shed 2 bases, with 6 bases lying between them. The length of the CDR3 is 14 residues. CDR1 and CDR2 from the germline V gene are WNHNN and SYGVQD (reference sequence).

This clonotype has a count of ten or more. The CDR3 loop is CASSQVSGEARVQETQYF. In DNA, the CDR3 is TGTGCCAGCAGCCAGGTCAGCGGGGAGGCACGAGTTCAGGAGACCCAGTACTTC. The V gene is TRBV3-1, the J gene TRBJ2-5, with 7 bases lining up with TRBD2. Unmatched junction bases numbered 18, after V lost 3 bases and J lost 5 bases. The CDR3 is 18 residues long. CDR1 and CDR2 from the germline V gene are LGHDT and YNNKEL (reference sequence).

This clonotype was recorded at least ten times. The rearrangement uses TRBV6-1 and TRBJ1-1; 7 bases line up with TRBD1. Germline V CDR1 and CDR2: MNHNS, SASEGT. The ends lost 5 bases at V and 1 base at J; junction bases unmatched: 13. The CDR3 contains 17 residues. CDR3 sequence (DNA): TGTGCCAGCAGTCCCCGGGACAGCCGATTTGGGAACACTGAAGCTTTCTTT. Translating gives CASSPRDSRFGNTEAFF.

This clonotype has at least ten counts. The CDR3 end shows no conserved phenylalanine or tryptophan, and so a read error is likely. Because the CDR3's place on the DNA is in doubt, the DNA is left out and the CDR3 is given as listed by TCRdb. The chain uses TRBV19 and TRBJ2-7. The CDR3 length is 9 residues, termini included. The V gene's germline CDR1 is LNHDA and CDR2 SQIVND (reference sequence). CDR3 residues: CASSIAKGL.

Notes on this clonotype: The germline gene is not matched at one end of the junction; a read error may be the cause. This chain links TRBV5-1 with TRBJ2-7; a weak D match, TRBD2 (5 bases). Germline V lookup: CDR1 SGHRS, CDR2 YFSETQ. The CDR3 has 14 amino acids. CDR3 nucleotide sequence: TGCGCCAGCAGAGAGGGCCCCAGCTCCTACGCGCAGTGCTTC. Protein sequence: CASREGPSSYAQCF.

This clonotype was counted ten times or more. The chain employs TRBV5-1 and TRBJ1-6; D is possibly TRBD1 (5 bases). The CDR3 has 16 residues. Germline V lookup: CDR1 SGHRS, CDR2 YFSETQ. Trimming left V 1 base short and J 0 bases short, with 8 bases between. CDR3 coding DNA: TGCGCCAGCAGCTTGCGGGGGAGCTCCTATAATTCACCCCTCCACTTT. The encoded protein is CASSLRGSSYNSPLHF.

This clonotype was observed at least ten times. The chain is built from TRBV20-1 and TRBJ1-3, with D possibly being TRBD1 (5 bases). The CDR3 loop spans 17 amino acids. V shed 3 bases and J shed 0 bases, with 18 bases lying between them. The germline CDR1 and CDR2 sequences are DFQATT and SNEGSKA (reference sequence). The CDR3 is CSAREFPGLTSGNTIYF. The CDR3 DNA reads as TGCAGTGCTAGGGAATTCCCGGGACTGACCTCTGGAAACACCATATATTTT.